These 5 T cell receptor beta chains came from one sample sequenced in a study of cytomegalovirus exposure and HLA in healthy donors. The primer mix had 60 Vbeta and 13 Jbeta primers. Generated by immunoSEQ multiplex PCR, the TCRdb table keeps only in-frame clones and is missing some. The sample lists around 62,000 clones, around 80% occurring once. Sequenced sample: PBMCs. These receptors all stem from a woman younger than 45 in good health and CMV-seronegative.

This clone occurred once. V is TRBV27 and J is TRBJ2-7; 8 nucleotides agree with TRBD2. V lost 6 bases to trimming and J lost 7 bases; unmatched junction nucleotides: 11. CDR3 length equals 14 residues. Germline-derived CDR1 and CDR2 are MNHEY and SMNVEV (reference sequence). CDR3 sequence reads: CASSPNGAGGEQYF. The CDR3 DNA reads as TGTGCCAGCAGCCCTAATGGGGCGGGGGGTGAGCAGTACTTC.

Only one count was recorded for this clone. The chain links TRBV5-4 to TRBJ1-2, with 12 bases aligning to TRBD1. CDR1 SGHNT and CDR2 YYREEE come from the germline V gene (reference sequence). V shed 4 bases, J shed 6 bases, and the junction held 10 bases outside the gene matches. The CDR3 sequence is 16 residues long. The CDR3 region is CASSRGGTGGADGYTF. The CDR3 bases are TGTGCCAGCAGCCGGGGGGGGACAGGGGGCGCGGATGGCTACACCTTC.

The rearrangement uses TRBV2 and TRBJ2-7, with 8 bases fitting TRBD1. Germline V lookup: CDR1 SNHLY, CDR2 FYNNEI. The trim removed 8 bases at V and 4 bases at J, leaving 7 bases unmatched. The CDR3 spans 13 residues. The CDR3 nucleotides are TGTGCCAGCCGGGACAGGCTTGTATACGAGCAGTACTTC. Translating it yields CASRDRLVYEQYF.

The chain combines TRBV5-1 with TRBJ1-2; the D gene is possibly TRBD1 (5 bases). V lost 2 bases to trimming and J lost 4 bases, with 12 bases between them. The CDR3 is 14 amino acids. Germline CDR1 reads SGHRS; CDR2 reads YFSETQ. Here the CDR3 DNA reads TGCGCCAGCAGCTTAAATCAGGGTATCTATGGCTACACCTTC. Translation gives CASSLNQGIYGYTF.

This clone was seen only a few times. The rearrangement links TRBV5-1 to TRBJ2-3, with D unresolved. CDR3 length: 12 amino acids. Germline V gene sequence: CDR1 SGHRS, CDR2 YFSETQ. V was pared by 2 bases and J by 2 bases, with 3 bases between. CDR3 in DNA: TGCGCCAGCAGCTTTAACACAGATACGCAGTATTTT. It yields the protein CASSFNTDTQYF. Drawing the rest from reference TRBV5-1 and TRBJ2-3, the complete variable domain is KAGVTQTPRYLIKTRGQQVTLSCSPISGHRSVSWYQQTPGQGLQFLFEYFSETQRNKGNFPGRFSGRQFSNSRSEMNVSTLELGDSALYLCASSFNTDTQYFGPGTRLTVL.